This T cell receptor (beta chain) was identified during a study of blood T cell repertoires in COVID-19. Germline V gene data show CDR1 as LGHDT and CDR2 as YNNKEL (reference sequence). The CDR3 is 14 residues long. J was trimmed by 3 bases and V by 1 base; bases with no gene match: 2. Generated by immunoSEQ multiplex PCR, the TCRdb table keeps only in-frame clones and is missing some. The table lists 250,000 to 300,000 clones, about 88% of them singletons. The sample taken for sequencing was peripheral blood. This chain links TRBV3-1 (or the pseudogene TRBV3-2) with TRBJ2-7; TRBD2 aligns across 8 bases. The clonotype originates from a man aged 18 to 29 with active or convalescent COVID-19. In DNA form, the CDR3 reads TGTGCCAGCAGCCAAGGACGGGGGGGCTACGAGCAGTACTTC. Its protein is CASSQGRGGYEQYF.